This T cell receptor (beta chain) was observed in a study of T-cell memory formation after mild COVID-19. The CDR3 extends over 17 amino acids. Germline assignment: CDR1 KGHDR and CDR2 SFDVKD. The V gene end was trimmed by 7 bases and the J gene end by 4 bases; junction bases not matched to a gene: 13. Via MiXCR, TCRdb re-called the 5' RACE reads, giving one row per CDR3 protein. The table lists 150,000 to 200,000 distinct CDR3 sequences, roughly 17% of them singletons. Input material: PBMCs or a T cell subset sorted from them (not recorded which). The origin of this receptor is an adult woman who had mild COVID-19 (a few samples of this study predate the infection). Cell type and time point are not known. This chain connects TRBV24-1 to TRBJ2-3, with 10 bases aligning to TRBD1. Here the CDR3 reads CATRVTPGTGESDTQYF. CDR3 nucleotide sequence: TGTGCCACCAGAGTGACACCTGGGACAGGGGAATCAGATACGCAGTATTTT.